A single sample gave rise to the 15 T cell receptor beta chains below, sequenced in a study of blood T cell dynamics during melanoma immunotherapy. TCRdb's table, derived via immunoSEQ multiplex PCR, lists solely in-frame clones and lacks some. Of about 12,000 clones listed, around 85% were seen once; the top ten hold roughly 10%. This sample's time point: pre-treatment baseline. Sequenced here: blood, sampled from a patient treated with checkpoint blockade. The receptors shown here come from a human donor with melanoma.

The CDR3 is CASSVGGSITGELFF. The CDR3 nucleotides are TGTGCCAGCAGCGTAGGAGGGAGCATAACCGGGGAGCTGTTTTTT. The chain couples TRBV9 to TRBJ2-2, with TRBD2 as a possible D gene (5 bases). V lost 0 bases and J lost 5, with 11 bases in between. Germline values: CDR1 SGDLS, CDR2 YYNGEE. CDR3 length equals 15 residues.

The chain's CDR3 is CASSPEPAGGYEQYF. The DNA of the CDR3 is TGCGCCAGCAGTCCTGAGCCAGCGGGGGGGTACGAGCAGTACTTC. The chain has TRBV5-1 and TRBJ2-7, with 10 bases matching TRBD2. The CDR3 loop spans 15 amino acids. CDR1 is SGHRS, CDR2 YFSETQ, per germline. Germline trimming cut 5 bases from V and 4 bases from J; bases unmatched to any gene: 9.

V usage is TRBV11-1 and J usage is TRBJ1-2; 8 bases line up with TRBD1. With 5 bases clipped from V and 4 bases from J, the junction kept 9 bases outside the gene matches. Germline CDR1 reads SGHAT; CDR2 reads FQDESV (reference sequence). This CDR3 has 15 amino acids. CDR3 loop: CASSPSRTGRYGYTF. The CDR3, as DNA: TGTGCCAGCAGCCCGAGTCGGACAGGGCGCTATGGCTACACCTTC.

The chain is built from TRBV6-1 and TRBJ1-1; D is uncertain. V was cut by 4 bases and J by 0 bases, with 6 bases left in between. The CDR3 loop spans 13 amino acids. Germline CDR1 is MNHNS and CDR2 is SASEGT. Here the CDR3 reads CASSVVLNTEAFF. In DNA, the CDR3 is TGTGCCAGCAGTGTAGTTTTGAACACTGAAGCTTTCTTT.

The rearrangement joins TRBV7-6 to TRBJ1-2; tentative D call: TRBD1 (5 bases). CDR1 and CDR2 from the germline V gene are SGHVS and FNYEAQ. The germline V and J ends were trimmed by 5 bases and 4 bases, with 14 bases remaining between them. This CDR3 region has 14 residues. The CDR3 DNA sequence: TGTGCCAGCAGCCTCCCGGGGGGGGGCTATGGCTACACCTTC. Translation gives CASSLPGGGYGYTF.

The table lists this clone with a count of one. The chain has TRBV28 and TRBJ1-2; 9 nucleotides match TRBD1. The CDR3 contains 16 residues. CDR1 and CDR2 (germline): MDHEN, SYDVKM. With 6 bases clipped from V and 5 bases from J, the junction kept 13 bases outside the gene matches. For the CDR3, the DNA is TGTGCCAGCAGCTTACTCATACCGGGACAGGGATATGGCTACACCTTC. It yields the protein CASSLLIPGQGYGYTF.

V gene TRBV2 combines with J gene TRBJ2-5; the D gene is possibly TRBD1 (6 bases). This CDR3 spans 15 amino acids. V was cut by 5 bases and J by 4 bases, with 17 bases left in between. Germline V gene lookup returns CDR1 SNHLY and CDR2 FYNNEI. The CDR3, as DNA: TGTGCCAGCAGTTCCAGGGGTGGATCGGGAGAGACCCAGTACTTC. This encodes CASSSRGGSGETQYF. The entire variable domain, with the rest obtained from reference TRBV2 and TRBJ2-5, is as follows: EPEVTQTPSHQVTQMGQEVILRCVPISNHLYFYWYRQILGQKVEFLVSFYNNEISEKSEIFDDQFSVERPDGSNFTLKIRSTKLEDSAMYFCASSSRGGSGETQYFGPGTRLLVL.

This rearrangement joins TRBV27 to TRBJ2-7; D may be TRBD1 or TRBD2 (6 bases each). The V and J ends lost 2 bases and 6 bases respectively, with 11 bases between them. CDR3 size: 13 residues. Germline V gives CDR1 MNHEY, CDR2 SMNVEV (reference sequence). CDR3 residues: CASSLGGGSEQYF. In DNA form, the CDR3 reads TGTGCCAGCAGTTTAGGAGGGGGGTCCGAGCAGTACTTC.

The V call is TRBV7-2, the J call TRBJ2-7, with TRBD2 identical over 8 bases. Germline assignment: CDR1 SGHTA and CDR2 FQGNSA. The length of the CDR3 is 16 residues. Losses at the gene ends were 0 bases for V and 5 bases for J; bases not matched to a gene: 9. Here the CDR3 DNA reads TGTGCCAGCAGCTTAGCGGGAGGACTAGCTGTCAACGAGCAGTACTTC. Its translation is CASSLAGGLAVNEQYF. The full variable domain, completed using reference TRBV7-2 and TRBJ2-7, is GAGVSQSPSNKVTEKGKDVELRCDPISGHTALYWYRQSLGQGLEFLIYFQGNSAPDKSGLPSDRFSAERTGGSVSTLTIQRTQQEDSAVYLCASSLAGGLAVNEQYFGPGTRLTVT.

V gene TRBV18 combines with J gene TRBJ2-2; D may correspond to TRBD1 or TRBD2 (5 bases each). The CDR3 runs to 13 residues. V lost 4 bases and J lost 6, with 9 bases in between. Germline CDR1 KGHSH, CDR2 LQKENI. The CDR3 is CASSRDGPGELFF. In DNA, the CDR3 is TGTGCCAGCTCACGGGACGGTCCCGGGGAGCTGTTTTTT.

The rearrangement joins TRBV6-6 to TRBJ2-1; TRBD2 is a possible D gene (7 bases). CDR3 length: 15 amino acids. V shed 6 bases and J shed 7 bases, with 19 bases lying between them. Germline-derived CDR1 and CDR2 are MNHNY and SVGAGI (reference sequence). CDR3 residues: CASRSTRGGMNEQFF. The CDR3 bases are TGTGCCAGCAGATCGACTAGGGGGGGTATGAATGAGCAGTTCTTC.

The rearrangement uses TRBV2 and TRBJ1-2; no clear D. From germline, CDR1 is SNHLY and CDR2 FYNNEI. The CDR3 length is 12 residues. Deletions cut 3 bases from V and 4 bases from J, with 6 bases between. The CDR3: CASSDTRYGYTF. The CDR3 DNA is TGTGCCAGCAGTGACACACGCTATGGCTACACCTTC.

J is TRBJ2-5 and V is TRBV18, with D perhaps TRBD1 (6 bases). The germline V gene has CDR1 KGHSH and CDR2 LQKENI. V shed 4 bases and J shed 9 bases, with 21 bases lying between them. The CDR3 spans 15 residues. CDR3 DNA: TGTGCCAGCTCACAAGTGGACAGCCTTATTGTACCCCAGTACTTC. This translates into CASSQVDSLIVPQYF. The variable domain in full, completed from reference TRBV18 and TRBJ2-5, reads NAGVMQNPRHLVRRRGQEARLRCSPMKGHSHVYWYRQLPEEGLKFMVYLQKENIIDESGMPKERFSAEFPKEGPSILRIQQVVRGDSAAYFCASSQVDSLIVPQYFGPGTRLLVL.

The CDR3: CSVEWVGTSGRSQYF. CDR3 nucleotides: TGCAGCGTTGAATGGGTTGGGACTAGCGGGAGGTCGCAGTACTTC. The chain links TRBV29-1 to TRBJ2-7; TRBD2 agrees at 15 bases. Germline V CDR1 and CDR2: SQVTM, ANQGSEA. The trim removed 2 bases at V and 9 bases at J, leaving 8 bases unmatched. This CDR3 comprises 15 residues.

The J gene is TRBJ2-5, the V gene TRBV18, with D possibly TRBD2 on 5 matching bases. The CDR3 spans 15 residues. Trimming cost V 1 base and J 4 bases, with 13 bases left between them. Germline CDR1 reads KGHSH; CDR2 reads LQKENI. The CDR3: CASSPREGRVETQYF. The CDR3 bases are TGTGCCAGCTCACCACGAGAAGGGAGAGTAGAGACCCAGTACTTC.